The subject of this entry is one TCR beta chain. This table comes from immunoSEQ multiplex PCR, and its TCRdb copy is limited to in-frame clones, with some not included. The sample holds around 300,000 clones, 75% to 90% seen once. These data come from a study of Ad26.COV2.S vaccination and SARS-CoV-2 variants. Treatment given: some 20 received Ad26.COV2.S at low or high dose, single or two shots; 5 received placebo; per-sample allocation not given. Sampling was done on day 63 after the first vaccine or placebo injection. Trimming removed 0 bases from V and 2 bases from J, with 10 bases in between. Germline CDR1 reads MGHRA; CDR2 reads YSYEKL. The CDR3 runs to 15 residues.

The chain carries TRBV4-1 and TRBJ1-1; D gene ambiguous. The sequence derives from a person aged 18-60 years who received the Ad26.COV2.S COVID-19 vaccine or a placebo. The sample consisted of peripheral blood, taken in a trial of Ad26.COV2.S vaccine versus placebo. CDR3 coding DNA: TGCGCCAGCAGCCAAGACCCCCTTAGAAACACTGAAGCTTTCTTT. Its translation: CASSQDPLRNTEAFF.